A selection of T cell receptor beta chains follows, all from one sample in a study of blood T cell repertoires in COVID-19. Profiling relied on immunoSEQ multiplex PCR, and the TCRdb table lists in-frame clones only, not all of them. The sample carries some 21,000 clones, approximately 92% recorded once. The sequenced material came from peripheral blood. The receptors were gathered from a human donor in a cohort sampled during active COVID-19. The CDR3 runs from the conserved cysteine through the conserved F or W. Fields, in order: clone size, D gene, J gene, V gene, CDR3 protein, CDR3 DNA. A D gene is named only where the DNA matches it firmly. Clone size, where shown, is once, few, many, or a class for clones that have expanded.

clone_size: NA; d_call: NA; j_call: TRBJ1-2; v_call: TRBV3-1/TRBV3-2; cdr3_aa: CASSLGRQRFYGYTF; cdr3_nt: TGTGCCAGCAGCCTTGGAAGACAGAGATTCTATGGCTACACCTTC
clone_size: NA; d_call: NA; j_call: TRBJ1-2; v_call: TRBV21-1; cdr3_aa: CASSPPDGYTF; cdr3_nt: TGTGCCAGCAGCCCCCCGGATGGCTACACCTTC
clone_size: NA; d_call: TRBD1; j_call: TRBJ2-5; v_call: TRBV11-2; cdr3_aa: CASSLAQGARETQYF; cdr3_nt: TGTGCCAGCAGCTTAGCACAGGGGGCTAGGGAGACCCAGTACTTC
clone_size: NA; d_call: TRBD1; j_call: TRBJ2-3; v_call: TRBV19; cdr3_aa: CASNPRTGPKYGTQYF; cdr3_nt: TGTGCCAGTAATCCTCGGACAGGACCCAAATACGGTACGCAGTATTTT
clone_size: NA; d_call: NA; j_call: TRBJ1-5; v_call: TRBV2; cdr3_aa: CASRGVGGLPYSNQPQHF; cdr3_nt: TGTGCCAGCAGGGGGGTCGGCGGACTACCTTATAGCAATCAGCCCCAGCATTTT
clone_size: NA; d_call: TRBD1; j_call: TRBJ2-1; v_call: TRBV9; cdr3_aa: CASSSSAGQGANEQFF; cdr3_nt: TGTGCCAGCAGCTCCTCCGCGGGACAGGGGGCCAATGAGCAGTTCTTC
clone_size: NA; d_call: NA; j_call: TRBJ1-2; v_call: TRBV29-1; cdr3_aa: CSVDLSAAVYNYGYTF; cdr3_nt: TGCAGCGTTGATTTGAGCGCGGCAGTTTATAACTATGGCTACACCTTC
clone_size: NA; d_call: TRBD1; j_call: TRBJ1-2; v_call: TRBV3-1/TRBV3-2; cdr3_aa: CASSRDRGGGYTF; cdr3_nt: TGTGCCAGCAGTCGGGACAGGGGGGGTGGCTACACCTTC
clone_size: NA; d_call: NA; j_call: TRBJ2-1; v_call: TRBV2; cdr3_aa: CASRRQENNEQFF; cdr3_nt: TGTGCCAGCAGAAGACAGGAGAACAATGAGCAGTTCTTC
clone_size: NA; d_call: NA; j_call: TRBJ1-2; v_call: TRBV7-9; cdr3_aa: CASSESGSAYGYTF; cdr3_nt: TGTGCCAGCAGCGAATCCGGGTCCGCCTATGGCTACACCTTC
clone_size: NA; d_call: TRBD1; j_call: TRBJ2-5; v_call: TRBV18; cdr3_aa: CASSPLQGDQETQYF; cdr3_nt: TGTGCCAGCTCACCACTACAGGGGGACCAAGAGACCCAGTACTTC
clone_size: NA; d_call: TRBD1; j_call: TRBJ1-2; v_call: TRBV2; cdr3_aa: CASRAGTASGGYTF; cdr3_nt: TGTGCCAGCAGAGCCGGGACAGCGTCGGGCGGCTACACCTTC
clone_size: NA; d_call: TRBD1; j_call: TRBJ2-7; v_call: TRBV30; cdr3_aa: CAWRYRLRGNYEQYF; cdr3_nt: TGTGCCTGGAGATACCGACTCAGGGGGAACTACGAGCAGTACTTC
clone_size: once; d_call: NA; j_call: TRBJ1-6; v_call: TRBV6-5; cdr3_aa: CASSYSGSYNSPLHF; cdr3_nt: TGTGCCAGCAGTTACTCCGGCTCCTATAATTCACCCCTCCACTTT
clone_size: NA; d_call: TRBD1; j_call: TRBJ1-2; v_call: TRBV7-9; cdr3_aa: CASSFYRTGGAYQNGYTF; cdr3_nt: TGTGCCAGCAGCTTTTACCGGACAGGGGGTGCGTATCAGAATGGCTACACCTTC
clone_size: NA; d_call: NA; j_call: TRBJ2-3; v_call: TRBV6-2/TRBV6-3; cdr3_aa: CASSYPTGRSSDTQYF; cdr3_nt: TGTGCCAGCAGTTACCCAACCGGTCGCTCCTCCGATACGCAGTATTTT
clone_size: once; d_call: TRBD1; j_call: TRBJ1-2; v_call: TRBV7-9; cdr3_aa: CASGTGDHGYTF; cdr3_nt: TGTGCCAGCGGGACAGGAGACCATGGCTACACCTTC
clone_size: NA; d_call: NA; j_call: TRBJ2-2; v_call: TRBV5-4; cdr3_aa: CASSLVSYTGELFF; cdr3_nt: TGTGCCAGCAGCTTGGTTTCGTACACCGGGGAGCTGTTTTTT
clone_size: NA; d_call: NA; j_call: TRBJ2-2; v_call: TRBV15; cdr3_aa: CATSRERVRITGELFF; cdr3_nt: TGTGCCACCAGCAGAGAGAGGGTACGGATCACCGGGGAGCTGTTTTTT
clone_size: NA; d_call: TRBD1; j_call: TRBJ2-3; v_call: TRBV9; cdr3_aa: CASSEPGQGSVDTQYF; cdr3_nt: TGTGCCAGCAGCGAGCCGGGACAGGGTTCCGTGGATACGCAGTATTTT
clone_size: once; d_call: TRBD1; j_call: TRBJ2-7; v_call: TRBV11-3; cdr3_aa: CASSLGERRQGSYEQYF; cdr3_nt: TGTGCCAGCAGCTTAGGTGAGCGGCGACAGGGCAGCTACGAGCAGTACTTC
clone_size: NA; d_call: TRBD1; j_call: TRBJ1-2; v_call: TRBV7-9; cdr3_aa: CASRPGTGRSLYGYTF; cdr3_nt: TGTGCCAGCAGACCCGGGACAGGGAGATCCCTCTATGGCTACACCTTC
clone_size: NA; d_call: NA; j_call: TRBJ2-7; v_call: TRBV5-6; cdr3_aa: CASSLVFTGENEQYF; cdr3_nt: TGTGCCAGCAGCTTGGTCTTCACCGGTGAGAACGAGCAGTACTTC
clone_size: NA; d_call: NA; j_call: TRBJ1-2; v_call: TRBV29-1; cdr3_aa: CSVGSGIDYGYTF; cdr3_nt: TGCAGCGTTGGTTCGGGGATCGACTATGGCTACACCTTC
clone_size: NA; d_call: TRBD2; j_call: TRBJ2-5; v_call: TRBV6-2/TRBV6-3; cdr3_aa: CASSYPFTGTSVKNVETQYF; cdr3_nt: TGTGCCAGCAGTTACCCCTTTACCGGGACTAGCGTAAAGAACGTGGAGACCCAGTACTTC
clone_size: NA; d_call: NA; j_call: TRBJ1-1; v_call: TRBV5-1; cdr3_aa: CASSLFQAENTEAFF; cdr3_nt: TGCGCCAGCAGCTTGTTCCAGGCAGAAAACACTGAAGCTTTCTTT
clone_size: NA; d_call: NA; j_call: TRBJ2-3; v_call: TRBV18; cdr3_aa: CASSPSGTDTQYF; cdr3_nt: TGTGCCAGCTCACCGTCGGGCACAGATACGCAGTATTTT
clone_size: once; d_call: NA; j_call: TRBJ1-1; v_call: TRBV5-1; cdr3_aa: CASSPSGRSTNTEAFF; cdr3_nt: TGCGCCAGCAGCCCCAGCGGCCGTTCGACGAACACTGAAGCTTTCTTT
clone_size: NA; d_call: TRBD2; j_call: TRBJ2-2; v_call: TRBV4-1; cdr3_aa: CASSQGLAGGLTGELFF; cdr3_nt: TGCGCCAGCAGCCAGGGACTAGCGGGGGGGCTTACCGGGGAGCTGTTTTTT
clone_size: NA; d_call: TRBD1; j_call: TRBJ1-1; v_call: TRBV9; cdr3_aa: CASSAYPGQPEAFF; cdr3_nt: TGTGCCAGCAGCGCCTACCCGGGACAGCCTGAAGCTTTCTTT
clone_size: NA; d_call: NA; j_call: TRBJ1-4; v_call: TRBV5-1; cdr3_aa: CASSPGTGVAELFF; cdr3_nt: TGCGCCAGCAGCCCCGGGACGGGGGTCGCGGAACTGTTTTTT
clone_size: NA; d_call: TRBD1; j_call: TRBJ2-7; v_call: TRBV27; cdr3_aa: CASSLYGTENYEQYF; cdr3_nt: TGTGCCAGCAGTTTATACGGGACAGAAAACTACGAGCAGTACTTC
clone_size: once; d_call: NA; j_call: TRBJ2-5; v_call: TRBV30; cdr3_aa: CAWSKGLGRETQYF; cdr3_nt: TGTGCCTGGAGTAAAGGGTTGGGGCGGGAGACCCAGTACTTC
clone_size: NA; d_call: NA; j_call: TRBJ2-5; v_call: TRBV11-2; cdr3_aa: CACEQTGSQETQYF; cdr3_nt: TGTGCCTGCGAACAAACGGGGAGCCAAGAGACCCAGTACTTC
clone_size: NA; d_call: NA; j_call: TRBJ1-1; v_call: TRBV5-1; cdr3_aa: CASSLDRTSLGAEAFF; cdr3_nt: TGCGCCAGCAGCTTGGACAGGACCTCCTTGGGCGCTGAAGCTTTCTTT
clone_size: NA; d_call: TRBD1; j_call: TRBJ1-2; v_call: TRBV6-1; cdr3_aa: CASSEPGQGAYGYTF; cdr3_nt: TGTGCCAGCAGTGAACCGGGACAGGGGGCCTATGGCTACACCTTC
clone_size: NA; d_call: TRBD1; j_call: TRBJ1-2; v_call: TRBV24-1; cdr3_aa: CATRTDRGRRGYTF; cdr3_nt: TGTGCCACCAGGACCGACAGGGGCAGGCGCGGCTACACCTTC
clone_size: NA; d_call: NA; j_call: TRBJ1-4; v_call: TRBV10-2; cdr3_aa: CASSEKGGSEKLFF; cdr3_nt: TGCGCCAGCAGTGAGAAGGGGGGGAGTGAAAAACTGTTTTTT
clone_size: once; d_call: NA; j_call: TRBJ2-2; v_call: TRBV18; cdr3_aa: CASSPPGRQMNTGELFF; cdr3_nt: TGTGCCAGCTCACCACCAGGACGACAGATGAACACCGGGGAGCTGTTTTTT
clone_size: once; d_call: TRBD2; j_call: TRBJ2-5; v_call: TRBV3-1/TRBV3-2; cdr3_aa: CASSQDLLAGGPRRETQYF; cdr3_nt: TGTGCCAGCAGCCAAGATCTCCTAGCGGGGGGGCCAAGGAGAGAGACCCAGTACTTC
clone_size: NA; d_call: TRBD1; j_call: TRBJ1-2; v_call: TRBV4-1; cdr3_aa: CASSQSLRRDRVYGYTF; cdr3_nt: TGCGCCAGCAGCCAATCCCTCCGCCGGGACAGGGTCTATGGCTACACCTTC
clone_size: NA; d_call: NA; j_call: TRBJ1-5; v_call: TRBV3-1/TRBV3-2; cdr3_aa: CATTTGHQPQHF; cdr3_nt: TGTGCCACCACGACAGGCCATCAGCCCCAGCATTTT
clone_size: NA; d_call: TRBD1; j_call: TRBJ1-1; v_call: TRBV5-1; cdr3_aa: CASGQGAGNTEAFF; cdr3_nt: TGCGCCAGCGGACAGGGAGCGGGGAACACTGAAGCTTTCTTT
clone_size: NA; d_call: NA; j_call: TRBJ1-3; v_call: TRBV2; cdr3_aa: CASSALGGGSGNTIYF; cdr3_nt: TGTGCCAGCAGCGCTTTGGGGGGGGGCTCTGGAAACACCATATATTTT
clone_size: NA; d_call: TRBD1; j_call: TRBJ2-3; v_call: TRBV19; cdr3_aa: CASTIGGQGRTDTQYF; cdr3_nt: TGTGCCAGTACGATAGGTGGACAGGGAAGGACAGATACGCAGTATTTT
clone_size: NA; d_call: TRBD2; j_call: TRBJ2-3; v_call: TRBV4-2; cdr3_aa: CASSYGLAGGPASADTQYF; cdr3_nt: TGTGCCAGCAGCTATGGACTAGCGGGGGGGCCTGCGAGTGCAGATACGCAGTATTTT
clone_size: NA; d_call: NA; j_call: TRBJ2-5; v_call: TRBV11-2; cdr3_aa: CASSLPEGQETQYF; cdr3_nt: TGTGCCAGCAGCTTACCGGAGGGGCAAGAGACCCAGTACTTC
clone_size: NA; d_call: NA; j_call: TRBJ2-3; v_call: TRBV7-6; cdr3_aa: CASSLADGQTDTQYF; cdr3_nt: TGTGCCAGCAGCTTAGCGGATGGACAGACAGATACGCAGTATTTT
clone_size: NA; d_call: NA; j_call: TRBJ1-2; v_call: TRBV11-3; cdr3_aa: CASSFGRSFNYGYTF; cdr3_nt: TGTGCCAGCAGCTTTGGCAGGTCCTTTAACTATGGCTACACCTTC
clone_size: NA; d_call: NA; j_call: TRBJ1-1; v_call: TRBV9; cdr3_aa: CASSPGLSNTEAFF; cdr3_nt: TGTGCCAGCAGCCCGGGACTCTCGAACACTGAAGCTTTCTTT
clone_size: NA; d_call: NA; j_call: TRBJ1-1; v_call: TRBV11-2; cdr3_aa: CASSLDPPGNTEAFF; cdr3_nt: TGTGCCAGCAGCTTAGATCCCCCAGGGAACACTGAAGCTTTCTTT
clone_size: NA; d_call: TRBD2; j_call: TRBJ2-5; v_call: TRBV6-5; cdr3_aa: CASMREWGQETQYF; cdr3_nt: TGTGCCAGTATGCGGGAGTGGGGACAAGAGACCCAGTACTTC
clone_size: NA; d_call: NA; j_call: TRBJ2-2; v_call: TRBV2; cdr3_aa: CASRDREGSTGELFF; cdr3_nt: TGTGCCAGCAGGGACAGAGAGGGAAGCACCGGGGAGCTGTTTTTT
clone_size: NA; d_call: NA; j_call: TRBJ2-2; v_call: TRBV7-9; cdr3_aa: CASSFRGNTGELFF; cdr3_nt: TGTGCCAGCAGCTTTAGGGGTAACACCGGGGAGCTGTTTTTT
clone_size: NA; d_call: TRBD1; j_call: TRBJ2-7; v_call: TRBV19; cdr3_aa: CASSFAGGSSQQYF; cdr3_nt: TGTGCCAGTAGTTTCGCAGGGGGCTCCTCACAGCAGTACTTC
clone_size: NA; d_call: NA; j_call: TRBJ2-7; v_call: TRBV5-5; cdr3_aa: CASSLYADEQYF; cdr3_nt: TGTGCCAGCAGCTTGTATGCGGACGAGCAGTACTTC
clone_size: once; d_call: NA; j_call: TRBJ1-5; v_call: TRBV19; cdr3_aa: CATATLTGTNQPQHF; cdr3_nt: TGTGCCACCGCCACCTTAACAGGGACGAATCAGCCCCAGCATTTT
clone_size: NA; d_call: TRBD1; j_call: TRBJ1-2; v_call: TRBV11-3; cdr3_aa: CASSLGTGGSSYGYTF; cdr3_nt: TGTGCCAGCAGCTTAGGTACAGGGGGCTCGAGCTATGGCTACACCTTC
clone_size: NA; d_call: TRBD1; j_call: TRBJ2-7; v_call: TRBV19; cdr3_aa: CASSVGTGGIYEQYF; cdr3_nt: TGTGCCAGTAGTGTCGGGACAGGGGGAATTTACGAGCAGTACTTC